A selection of T cell receptor beta chains follows, all from one sample in a study of T cells in Graves' hyperthyroidism and ophthalmopathy. In TCRdb, the multiplex PCR reads were re-called with MiXCR into one record per CDR3 protein. The table has about 590,000 distinct CDR3 sequences, 11% to 15% seen once. What was sequenced was blood. These receptors were obtained from a woman younger than 35 with Graves' ophthalmopathy. Each CDR3 is given with its conserved first and last residue. D genes are given only for firm matches. Clone size, where shown, is once, few, many, or a class for clones that have expanded.

J gene: TRBJ2-3; clone size: once; V gene: TRBV28; D gene: TRBD2; CDR3 protein: CASSLSLSGSRAQYF; CDR3 DNA: TGTGCCAGCAGTTTATCCCTTAGCGGGAGTCGCGCGCAGTATTTT
J gene: TRBJ2-7; clone size: few; V gene: TRBV19; D gene: TRBD1; CDR3 protein: CASSTFSFSDGDRAYEQYF; CDR3 DNA: TGTGCCAGTAGCACCTTCTCATTCTCGGATGGGGACAGGGCTTACGAGCAGTACTTC
J gene: TRBJ2-2; clone size: few; V gene: TRBV10-3; D gene: NA; CDR3 protein: CATEGGAYTGELFF; CDR3 DNA: TGTGCCACCGAGGGGGGGGCTTACACCGGGGAGCTGTTTTTT
J gene: TRBJ2-1; clone size: NA; V gene: TRBV20-1; D gene: NA; CDR3 protein: CSARRDSDRTYNEQFF; CDR3 DNA: TGCAGTGCTAGGAGGGACTCGGACAGGACCTACAATGAGCAGTTCTTC
J gene: TRBJ2-1; clone size: many; V gene: TRBV28; D gene: TRBD2; CDR3 protein: CASSLSASGGNEQFF; CDR3 DNA: TGTGCCAGCAGTTTATCGGCTAGCGGGGGGAATGAGCAGTTCTTC
J gene: TRBJ1-2; clone size: many; V gene: TRBV7-2; D gene: TRBD1; CDR3 protein: CASSPLQGEWGYTF; CDR3 DNA: TGTGCCAGCAGCCCTTTACAGGGGGAGTGGGGCTACACCTTC
J gene: TRBJ2-7; clone size: many; V gene: TRBV3-1; D gene: NA; CDR3 protein: CASSLDRRWEQYF; CDR3 DNA: TGTGCCAGCAGCCTCGACCGAAGGTGGGAGCAGTACTTC
J gene: TRBJ1-1; clone size: many; V gene: TRBV19; D gene: NA; CDR3 protein: CASRRAELNTEAFF; CDR3 DNA: TGTGCCAGTAGACGGGCAGAGTTGAACACTGAAGCTTTCTTT
J gene: TRBJ2-7; clone size: few; V gene: TRBV30; D gene: NA; CDR3 protein: CAWSVPTGHDEQYF; CDR3 DNA: TGTGCCTGGAGTGTACCCACAGGTCACGACGAGCAGTACTTC
J gene: TRBJ1-6; clone size: many; V gene: TRBV7-2; D gene: NA; CDR3 protein: CASSWLTGHSYNSPLHF; CDR3 DNA: TGTGCCAGCAGCTGGTTAACAGGGCACTCCTATAATTCACCCCTCCACTTT